This is a list of T cell receptor beta chains from one sample in a study of blood T cell repertoires in COVID-19. Profiling relied on immunoSEQ multiplex PCR, and the TCRdb table lists in-frame clones only, not all of them. The sample gives 75,000 to 100,000 clones, approximately 83% of which show up once; about 31% is in the top ten. The sample was peripheral blood. These receptors all stem from a woman aged 80 or over with acute or convalescent COVID-19. The CDR3 runs from the conserved cysteine through the conserved F or W. Fields, in order: J gene, D gene, clone size, V gene, CDR3 DNA, CDR3 protein. The D gene is left open where the match is weak. Some rows mark clone size as missing; the rest say once, few, many or name a class of expanded clone.

j_call: TRBJ1-4; d_call: .; clone_size: once; v_call: TRBV7-9; cdr3_nt: TGTGCCAGCAGCATAACCGACAAAAAACTGTTTTTT; cdr3_aa: CASSITDKKLFF
j_call: TRBJ1-5; d_call: TRBD1; clone_size: .; v_call: TRBV24-1; cdr3_nt: TGTGCCACTTCGCCGGGACAGGGACTTCATTTT; cdr3_aa: CATSPGQGLHF
j_call: TRBJ1-1; d_call: .; clone_size: .; v_call: TRBV6-6; cdr3_nt: TGTGCCAGCACCACGCGGCGGGAGGGGACTGAAGCTTTCTTT; cdr3_aa: CASTTRREGTEAFF
j_call: TRBJ2-7; d_call: TRBD2; clone_size: .; v_call: TRBV6-5; cdr3_nt: TGTGCCAGCAGTTACTCTAGCGGGGGTTCCTACGAGCAGTACTTC; cdr3_aa: CASSYSSGGSYEQYF
j_call: TRBJ2-1; d_call: TRBD2; clone_size: .; v_call: TRBV5-1; cdr3_nt: TGCGCCAGCAGCTTGGGACTAGCGGGAGTCTATGAGCAGTTCTTC; cdr3_aa: CASSLGLAGVYEQFF
j_call: TRBJ1-1; d_call: .; clone_size: .; v_call: TRBV6-5; cdr3_nt: TGTGCTCTGACTGAAAGAGGGCTGAACACTGAAGCTTTCTTT; cdr3_aa: CALTERGLNTEAFF
j_call: TRBJ2-3; d_call: TRBD2; clone_size: .; v_call: TRBV5-1; cdr3_nt: TGCGCCAGCAGCCCTACTAGCGGAGGTGATACGCAGTATTTT; cdr3_aa: CASSPTSGGDTQYF
j_call: TRBJ2-1; d_call: TRBD1; clone_size: .; v_call: TRBV7-2; cdr3_nt: TGTGCCAGCAGTTCGGGACAGGCGGTGTACAATGAGCAGTTCTTC; cdr3_aa: CASSSGQAVYNEQFF
j_call: TRBJ2-7; d_call: .; clone_size: .; v_call: TRBV11-2; cdr3_nt: TGTGCCAGCAGTCGCCAAGCAGGGTCTGGCTACTACGAGCAGTACTTC; cdr3_aa: CASSRQAGSGYYEQYF
j_call: TRBJ2-5; d_call: TRBD1; clone_size: .; v_call: TRBV7-9; cdr3_nt: TGTGCCAGCGCTAAGGGGGCCGCCTTGGGGGAGACCCAGTACTTC; cdr3_aa: CASAKGAALGETQYF
j_call: TRBJ1-1; d_call: .; clone_size: once; v_call: TRBV7-2; cdr3_nt: TGTGCCAGCAGCATCACACGGAACACTGAAGCTTTCTTT; cdr3_aa: CASSITRNTEAFF
j_call: TRBJ2-2; d_call: .; clone_size: .; v_call: TRBV5-1; cdr3_nt: TGCGCCAGCAGCTTCCCGGGTTCCGCCGGGGAGCTGTTTTTT; cdr3_aa: CASSFPGSAGELFF
j_call: TRBJ2-7; d_call: TRBD2; clone_size: few; v_call: TRBV20-1; cdr3_nt: TGCAGCAGCGGGAGAAGAGACGAGCAGTACTTC; cdr3_aa: CSSGRRDEQYF